The present T cell receptor (beta chain) was sequenced within a study of T cells after yellow fever vaccination. Each CDR3 protein gets one entry after TCRdb re-called the 5' RACE reads with MiXCR. In the table there are some 500,000 distinct CDR3 sequences, roughly 13% of which are singletons. This CDR3 has 16 amino acids. The germline V gene has CDR1 SNHLY and CDR2 FYNNEI. V lost 2 bases and J lost 0; bases outside the gene matches: 4. The chain links TRBV2 to TRBJ2-7; 10 bases are shared with TRBD2. The TCR was taken from a man aged 30 to 39 who received the YFV17D yellow fever vaccine. The sequences come from PBMCs, collected on the day of the yellow fever booster vaccination. CDR3 residues: CASSEQTSGLSYEQYF. The CDR3 DNA sequence: TGTGCCAGCAGTGAACAGACTAGCGGGCTCTCCTACGAGCAGTACTTC. Variable domain in full (rest from reference TRBV2 and TRBJ2-7): EPEVTQTPSHQVTQMGQEVILRCVPISNHLYFYWYRQILGQKVEFLVSFYNNEISEKSEIFDDQFSVERPDGSNFTLKIRSTKLEDSAMYFCASSEQTSGLSYEQYFGPGTRLTVT.